A single sample is the source of the 5 T cell receptor beta chains below, sequenced in a study of Ad26.COV2.S vaccination and SARS-CoV-2 variants (dated by TCRdb to about 2021). The protocol used for the library was the immunoSEQ multiplex PCR assay. This is the immuneACCESS table as TCRdb keeps it, with only in-frame sequences that have V and J called. A part of the clones is gone; compared with another copy, unresolved V genes explain less than half, and the rest is unexplained. This sample holds roughly 270,000 clones; approximately 87% were observed only once. The leading ten clones occupy approximately 3.4% of the sample. In light of the paper, this sample's treatment or condition label describes: some 20 received Ad26.COV2.S at low or high dose, single or two shots; several received placebo; per-sample allocation not given. For vaccine and placebo recipients, repertoires were sequenced using samples collected on day 63 after the first injection.

Sequencing was performed on peripheral blood, taken in a trial of Ad26.COV2.S vaccine versus placebo. The receptors were gathered from a person between 18 and 60 years old who received the Ad26.COV2.S COVID-19 vaccine or a placebo.

This clone was seen just once. This chain links TRBV7-8 with TRBJ1-2; 7 positions match TRBD1. Trimming removed 5 bases from V and 5 bases from J; junction bases left unmatched: 11. The germline CDR1 and CDR2 sequences are SGHVS and FQNEAQ. The CDR3 is made up of 15 amino acids. CDR3 loop: CASSPLDRSRYGYTF. DNA of the CDR3: TGTGCCAGCAGCCCCCTGGACAGGAGTCGGTATGGCTACACCTTC. Drawing the rest from reference TRBV7-8 and TRBJ1-2, the complete variable domain is GAGVSQSPRYKVAKRGQDVALRCDPISGHVSLFWYQQALGQGPEFLTYFQNEAQLDKSGLPSDRFFAERPEGSVSTLKIQRTQQEDSAVYLCASSPLDRSRYGYTFGSGTRLTVV.

The chain is built from TRBV10-2 and TRBJ2-3; D perhaps matches TRBD2 (7 bases). This CDR3 spans 14 amino acids. The ends were cut back, 3 bases at V and 4 bases at J, with 11 bases in the middle. The germline gives CDR1 WSHSY, CDR2 SAAADI. The CDR3: CASSDGGGPDTQYF. CDR3 in DNA: TGCGCCAGCAGTGATGGGGGGGGGCCAGATACGCAGTATTTT.

The chain combines TRBV6-5 with TRBJ1-2; D gene ambiguous. Germline loops: CDR1 MNHEY, CDR2 SVGAGI. Between the trimmed V and J ends, which lost 0 bases and 6 bases, there was a span of 11 bases. The CDR3 consists of 14 residues. The CDR3 is CASSYSPGVHGYTF. DNA of the CDR3: TGTGCCAGCAGTTACTCGCCAGGAGTTCATGGCTACACCTTC.

The V call is TRBV20-1, the J call TRBJ2-3, with 11 nucleotides matching TRBD2. The CDR3 has 15 residues. With V trimmed by 3 bases and J by 3 bases, 5 bases remained unmatched. Germline loops: CDR1 DFQATT, CDR2 SNEGSKA (reference sequence). CDR3 protein: CSASSASGRTDTQYF. For the CDR3, the DNA is TGCAGTGCTAGTAGTGCTAGCGGGAGGACAGATACGCAGTATTTT.

V and J are TRBV5-1 and TRBJ1-1, with D maybe TRBD1 (6 bases). V lost 4 bases and J 2 bases, leaving 15 bases between the germline ends. In germline, CDR1 is SGHRS, CDR2 YFSETQ. The CDR3 consists of 15 residues. CDR3 sequence (DNA): TGCGCCAGCAGCACCTACAGGGAGACAAACACTGAAGCTTTCTTT. Translation: CASSTYRETNTEAFF.